This T cell receptor beta chain was retrieved from a study of T cell clonality in common variable immunodeficiency. Measured with immunoSEQ multiplex PCR; TCRdb has only the in-frame clones, and not every one. This sample has roughly 70,000 clones and no singletons, with around 1.7% in the ten largest. The germline V gene encodes CDR1 SGHDT and CDR2 YYEEEE. Trimming pared 3 bases from V and 0 bases from J, leaving 7 bases between. The CDR3 has 14 amino acids. This clone showed up many times. The sequence runs out 3 residues before the end of the CDR3; the remainder is reconstructed from the germline J gene.

The specimen sequenced was peripheral blood mononuclear cells. The chain is built from TRBV5-6 and TRBJ1-5, with no clear D. The clonotype originates from a person aged 18 to 69 in good health. The CDR3 spells CASSSTVSNQPQHF. The sequenced part of the CDR3 DNA is TGTGCCAGCAGCTCTACAGTTAGCAATCAGCCC.